This paragraph covers one T cell receptor beta chain sequence. Its antigen is as yet unknown. These data belong to a study of STAT5B mutations in CD4+ large granular lymphocyte leukemia. General study results and limits: Compared with healthy controls (2/35), patient top clones favored TRBV06 (8/27).

Generated by immunoSEQ multiplex PCR, the TCRdb table keeps only in-frame clones and is missing some. The sample holds some 7,700 clones, roughly nine tenths seen once. The CDR3 covers 15 residues. Germline CDR1 MNHNS, CDR2 SASEGT. V lost 11 bases to trimming and J lost 0 bases, with 19 bases between them. The sample comprised PBMCs. The origin of this receptor is a woman aged 70 to 79 with CD4+ T-cell large granular lymphocyte leukemia. This sequence joins TRBV6-1 and TRBJ1-1; no clear D. In nucleotides, the CDR3 is TGTGCCGCAAAGCTCCGTCCGGGCCTGAACACTGAAGCTTTCTTT. Its translation is CAAKLRPGLNTEAFF.